These T cell receptor beta chains were read from a single sample in a study of naive and memory T cell subsets. TCRdb re-called the UMI-ligation and nested PCR reads through MiXCR, storing one row per CDR3 protein. Found here are roughly 150,000 distinct CDR3 sequences, over 20% of them singletons; the top ten hold roughly 0.1%. Sequencing input: naive CD4+ T cells from blood. The receptors stem from a human donor in good health. CDR3s include the opening cysteine and the closing phenylalanine or tryptophan. The order of the fields is V gene, J gene, D gene, clone size, CDR3 protein, CDR3 DNA. A D gene is named only where the DNA matches it firmly. Not every row has a clone size; where given, it reads once, few, many or a size class.

TRBV7-2	TRBJ2-4	.	.	CASSLVSRTVENIQYF	TGTGCCAGCAGCTTAGTGAGTCGGACCGTAGAGAACATTCAGTACTTC
TRBV10-3	TRBJ1-2	TRBD1	few	CAISPGQLRQGYTF	TGTGCCATCAGCCCGGGACAGCTTCGTCAAGGCTACACCTTC
TRBV20-1	TRBJ2-5	.	.	CSARDFRETQYF	TGCAGTGCTAGAGATTTCCGAGAGACCCAGTACTTC
TRBV29-1	TRBJ2-3	.	.	CSERRVETQYF	TGCAGCGAAAGGAGAGTAGAGACGCAGTATTTT
TRBV30	TRBJ2-1	TRBD2	many	CAWSARLAVIYNEQFF	TGTGCCTGGAGTGCCCGCCTAGCGGTAATCTACAATGAGCAGTTCTTC
TRBV2	TRBJ2-3	.	.	CATNRDTTDTQYF	TGTGCCACAAACCGGGATACCACAGATACGCAGTATTTT
TRBV27	TRBJ2-3	TRBD2	.	CASSFAGGGLDTQYF	TGTGCCAGCAGTTTTGCGGGAGGAGGGTTAGATACGCAGTATTTT
TRBV6-1	TRBJ1-5	.	.	CASRGGGWGQPQHF	TGTGCCAGCAGAGGGGGGGGCTGGGGTCAGCCCCAGCATTTT
TRBV4-3	TRBJ2-7	.	few	CASSPEVLSYEQYF	TGCGCCAGCAGCCCTGAGGTTCTCTCCTACGAGCAGTACTTC
TRBV5-1	TRBJ2-1	TRBD2	.	CASSGGLAIENEQFF	TGCGCCAGCAGCGGGGGACTAGCGATTGAGAATGAGCAGTTCTTC
TRBV11-2	TRBJ2-2	.	.	CASSLEWVNTGELFF	TGTGCCAGCAGCTTAGAGTGGGTAAACACCGGGGAGCTGTTTTTT
TRBV4-1	TRBJ2-5	.	few	CASSQDRREGTQYF	TGCGCCAGCAGCCAAGATCGCAGAGAAGGGACCCAGTACTTC
TRBV10-3	TRBJ2-3	.	few	CAISESLAGNTDTQYF	TGTGCCATCAGTGAGTCCCTGGCGGGGAACACAGATACGCAGTATTTT
TRBV7-2	TRBJ2-7	.	many	CASSLSGVVDGHEQYF	TGTGCCAGCAGCTTATCTGGTGTGGTGGACGGCCACGAGCAGTACTTC
TRBV20-1	TRBJ1-2	.	few	CSAWTEQANYGYTF	TGCAGTGCTTGGACAGAGCAAGCTAACTATGGCTACACCTTC
TRBV6-1	TRBJ2-1	TRBD1	.	CASSSPGTGPYNEQFF	TGTGCCAGCAGTAGTCCCGGGACAGGACCCTACAATGAGCAGTTCTTC
TRBV6-2/TRBV6-3	TRBJ2-7	TRBD1	.	CASSHGQGMIYEQYF	TGTGCCAGCAGCCACGGACAGGGGATGATCTACGAGCAGTACTTC
TRBV2	TRBJ2-3	TRBD2	.	CASSESRLAGRTDTQYF	TGTGCCAGCAGTGAATCGCGTCTAGCGGGACGCACAGATACGCAGTATTTT
TRBV6-5	TRBJ2-1	TRBD2	.	CASSKTGTSGSFGEQFF	TGTGCCAGCTCCAAGACCGGGACTAGCGGGAGTTTCGGTGAGCAGTTCTTC
TRBV7-8	TRBJ2-1	TRBD2	.	CASSTGLVSYNEQFF	TGTGCCAGCAGCACGGGACTAGTCTCCTACAATGAGCAGTTCTTC
TRBV20-1	TRBJ1-6	.	.	CSARDPARGRNNSPLHF	TGCAGTGCTAGAGATCCGGCCCGGGGACGAAATAATTCACCCCTCCACTTT
TRBV7-8	TRBJ2-4	.	.	CASSVRPGQGGKSKNIQYF	TGTGCCAGCAGCGTTCGTCCTGGGCAGGGCGGAAAGTCCAAAAACATTCAGTACTTC
TRBV6-5	TRBJ2-7	.	many	CASRGTASYEQYF	TGTGCCAGCAGGGGAACAGCCTCATACGAGCAGTACTTC
TRBV5-6	TRBJ1-1	TRBD1	few	CASSLVGTGTNTEAFF	TGTGCCAGCAGCTTGGTGGGGACAGGAACAAACACTGAAGCTTTCTTT
TRBV7-9	TRBJ1-5	.	.	CASSQLGINQPQHF	TGTGCCAGCAGCCAGCTTGGGATCAATCAGCCCCAGCATTTT
TRBV12-3/TRBV12-4	TRBJ2-7	TRBD1	few	CASSEKGTGHSYEQYF	TGTGCCAGCAGTGAGAAAGGGACAGGTCACTCCTACGAGCAGTACTTC
TRBV9	TRBJ1-4	TRBD1	.	CASSVGGDRANEKLFF	TGTGCCAGCAGCGTAGGAGGGGACAGGGCTAATGAAAAACTGTTTTTT
TRBV9	TRBJ2-3	TRBD2	few	CASSVDGASGGTTDTQYF	TGTGCCAGCAGCGTAGACGGAGCTAGCGGAGGCACCACAGATACGCAGTATTTT
TRBV20-1	TRBJ2-1	TRBD2	few	CSAVTGTSGSGEQFF	TGCAGTGCCGTGACCGGGACTAGCGGGAGTGGCGAGCAGTTCTTC
TRBV6-5	TRBJ2-3	.	.	CASSYDRVVDTQYF	TGTGCCAGCAGTTACGACCGGGTTGTAGATACGCAGTATTTT
TRBV29-1	TRBJ2-3	TRBD2	many	CSVVGLAIRDTDTQYF	TGCAGCGTTGTAGGACTAGCGATTAGAGACACAGATACGCAGTATTTT
TRBV29-1	TRBJ2-7	.	once	CSVDGVLGQYF	TGCAGCGTTGATGGGGTCCTTGGGCAGTACTTC
TRBV20-1	TRBJ2-7	TRBD2	few	CSARRGSGRGTYEQYF	TGCAGTGCCCGCAGAGGTTCCGGGCGGGGGACCTACGAGCAGTACTTC
TRBV27	TRBJ1-1	.	few	CASTTFRNTEAFF	TGTGCCAGCACTACATTCCGGAACACTGAAGCTTTCTTT
TRBV7-6	TRBJ2-3	.	.	CASSLQKTSTDTQYF	TGTGCCAGCAGCCTACAGAAAACTAGCACAGATACGCAGTATTTT
TRBV20-1	TRBJ1-5	.	.	CSARPWGGSNQPQHF	TGCAGTGCTAGACCCTGGGGGGGTAGCAATCAGCCCCAGCATTTT
TRBV11-2	TRBJ2-6	TRBD2	.	CASSPRAGATGGANVLTF	TGTGCCAGCAGCCCCAGGGCAGGGGCCACCGGGGGGGCCAACGTCCTGACTTTT
TRBV11-1	TRBJ1-1	TRBD1	many	CASSQRQGTEAFF	TGTGCCAGCAGCCAGAGACAGGGCACTGAAGCTTTCTTT
TRBV20-1	TRBJ2-5	TRBD2	.	CSAVLREGLFIPETQYF	TGCAGTGCAGTCCTGCGGGAGGGCCTCTTTATCCCAGAGACCCAGTACTTC
TRBV20-1	TRBJ1-1	.	.	CSARDGQSHTEAFF	TGCAGTGCTAGAGATGGACAGTCCCACACTGAAGCTTTCTTT
TRBV6-1	TRBJ2-2	TRBD2	.	CASRDIHSGRVDTGELFF	TGTGCCAGCAGGGACATACATAGCGGGAGAGTAGACACCGGGGAGCTGTTTTTT
TRBV28	TRBJ1-1	TRBD1	once	CASGDLWDRADTEAFF	TGTGCCAGCGGAGATCTATGGGACAGGGCGGACACTGAAGCTTTCTTT
TRBV29-1	TRBJ1-4	.	.	CSVEGDGGTNEKLFF	TGCAGCGTTGAAGGAGACGGGGGGACTAATGAAAAACTGTTTTTT
TRBV20-1	TRBJ2-7	.	.	CSARHTGRDEQYF	TGCAGTGCTAGGCACACAGGGCGCGACGAGCAGTACTTC
TRBV7-3	TRBJ2-7	TRBD2	.	CASSARSGLAYEQYF	TGTGCCAGCAGCGCCAGATCGGGACTAGCTTACGAGCAGTACTTC
TRBV4-3	TRBJ1-2	TRBD1	few	CASSQADRAFGGYTF	TGCGCCAGCAGCCAAGCCGACAGGGCGTTCGGTGGCTACACCTTC
TRBV20-1	TRBJ2-1	TRBD2	.	CSARDAASGDHYNEQFF	TGCAGTGCTAGAGATGCGGCTAGCGGAGATCACTACAATGAGCAGTTCTTC
TRBV7-3	TRBJ2-1	.	.	CASSFDQTYNEQFF	TGTGCCAGCAGTTTTGACCAAACCTACAATGAGCAGTTCTTC
TRBV20-1	TRBJ1-6	.	few	CSAQGQGINNSPLHF	TGCAGTGCCCAGGGGCAGGGTATCAATAATTCACCCCTCCACTTT